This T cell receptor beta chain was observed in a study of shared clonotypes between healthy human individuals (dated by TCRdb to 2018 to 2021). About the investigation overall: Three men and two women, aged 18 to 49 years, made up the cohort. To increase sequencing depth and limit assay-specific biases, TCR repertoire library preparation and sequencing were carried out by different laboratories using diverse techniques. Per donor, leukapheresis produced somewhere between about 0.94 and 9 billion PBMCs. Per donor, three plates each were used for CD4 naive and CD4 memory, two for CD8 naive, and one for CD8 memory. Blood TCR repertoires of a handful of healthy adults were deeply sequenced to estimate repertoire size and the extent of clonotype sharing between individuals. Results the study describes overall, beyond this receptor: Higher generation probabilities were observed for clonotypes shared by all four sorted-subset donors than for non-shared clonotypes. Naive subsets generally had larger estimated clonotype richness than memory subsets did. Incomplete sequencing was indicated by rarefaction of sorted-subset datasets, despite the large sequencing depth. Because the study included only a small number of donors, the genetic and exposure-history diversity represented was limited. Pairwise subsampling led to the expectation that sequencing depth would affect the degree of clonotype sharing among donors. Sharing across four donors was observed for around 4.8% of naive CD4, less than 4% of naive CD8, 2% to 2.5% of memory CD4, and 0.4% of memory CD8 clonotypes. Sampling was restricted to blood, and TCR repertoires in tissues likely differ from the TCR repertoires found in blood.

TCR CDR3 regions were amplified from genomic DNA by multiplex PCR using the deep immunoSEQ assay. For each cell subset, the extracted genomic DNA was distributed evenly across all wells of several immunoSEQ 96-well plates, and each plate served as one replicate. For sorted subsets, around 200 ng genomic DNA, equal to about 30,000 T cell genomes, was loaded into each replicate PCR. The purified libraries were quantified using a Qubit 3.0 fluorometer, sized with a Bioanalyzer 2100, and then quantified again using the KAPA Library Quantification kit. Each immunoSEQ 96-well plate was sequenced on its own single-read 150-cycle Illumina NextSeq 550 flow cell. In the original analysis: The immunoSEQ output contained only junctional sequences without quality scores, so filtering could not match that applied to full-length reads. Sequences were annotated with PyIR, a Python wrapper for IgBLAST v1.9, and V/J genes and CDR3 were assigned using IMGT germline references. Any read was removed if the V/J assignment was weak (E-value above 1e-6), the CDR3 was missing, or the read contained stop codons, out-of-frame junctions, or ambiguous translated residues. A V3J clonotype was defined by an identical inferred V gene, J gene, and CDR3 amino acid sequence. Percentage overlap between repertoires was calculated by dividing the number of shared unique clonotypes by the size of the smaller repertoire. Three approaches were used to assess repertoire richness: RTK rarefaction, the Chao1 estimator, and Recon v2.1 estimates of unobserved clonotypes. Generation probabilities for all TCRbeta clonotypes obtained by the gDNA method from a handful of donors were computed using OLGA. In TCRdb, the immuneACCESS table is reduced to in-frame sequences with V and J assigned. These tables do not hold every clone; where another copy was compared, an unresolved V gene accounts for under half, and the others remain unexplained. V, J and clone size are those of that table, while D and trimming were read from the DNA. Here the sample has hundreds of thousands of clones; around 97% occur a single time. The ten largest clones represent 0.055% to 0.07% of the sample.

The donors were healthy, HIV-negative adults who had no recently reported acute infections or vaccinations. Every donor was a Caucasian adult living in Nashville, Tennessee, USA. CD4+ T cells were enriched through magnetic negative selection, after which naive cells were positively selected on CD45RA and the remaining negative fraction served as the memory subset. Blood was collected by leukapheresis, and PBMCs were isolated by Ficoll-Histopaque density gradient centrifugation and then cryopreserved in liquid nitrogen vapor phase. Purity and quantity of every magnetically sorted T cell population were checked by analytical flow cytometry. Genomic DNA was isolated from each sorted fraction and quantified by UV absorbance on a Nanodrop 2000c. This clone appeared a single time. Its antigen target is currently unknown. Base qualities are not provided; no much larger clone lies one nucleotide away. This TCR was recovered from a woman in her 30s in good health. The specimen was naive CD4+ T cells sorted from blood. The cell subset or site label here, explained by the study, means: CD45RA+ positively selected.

The CDR3 corresponds to CASSTTGQLATEAFF. The DNA reads as follows: TGTGCCAGCAGCACGACAGGACAGCTGGCCACTGAAGCTTTCTTT. This chain joins TRBV7-7 to TRBJ1-1, with a tentative D gene TRBD1 over 6 matching bases. The CDR3 spans 15 residues, from the cysteine through the phenylalanine. The only DNA kept is the CDR3, 45 bases in frame from the first base. The germline V gene (reference sequence) yields SSHAT for CDR1 and FNYEAQ for CDR2. The junction shows trimming of 5 bases on V and 4 bases on J, plus 17 bases between the germline ends.